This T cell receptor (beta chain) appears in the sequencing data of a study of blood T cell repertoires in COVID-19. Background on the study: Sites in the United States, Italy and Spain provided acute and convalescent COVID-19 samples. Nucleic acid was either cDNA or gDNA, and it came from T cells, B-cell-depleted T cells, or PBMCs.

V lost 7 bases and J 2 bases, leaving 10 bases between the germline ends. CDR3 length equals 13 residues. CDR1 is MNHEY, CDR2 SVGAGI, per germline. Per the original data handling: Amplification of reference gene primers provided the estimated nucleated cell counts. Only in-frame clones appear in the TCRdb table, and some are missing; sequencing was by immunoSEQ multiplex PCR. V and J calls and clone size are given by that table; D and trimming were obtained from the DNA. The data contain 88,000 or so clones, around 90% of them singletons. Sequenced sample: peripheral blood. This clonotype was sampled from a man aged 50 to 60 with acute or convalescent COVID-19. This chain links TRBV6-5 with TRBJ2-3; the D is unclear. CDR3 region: CASKTDHTDTQYF. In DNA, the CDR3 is TGTGCCAGCAAAACAGACCACACAGATACGCAGTATTTT.